This T cell receptor (beta chain) was recovered during a study of blood T cells in healthy people across ages. Broader study findings: Conclusively comparing naive with antigen-experienced cells was impossible with unsorted PBMCs.

The V segment lost 4 bases and the J segment 4 bases; nucleotides outside the gene matches: 7. CDR1 SNHLY and CDR2 FYNNEI come from the germline V gene. The CDR3 extends over 15 amino acids. Remarks on this clonotype: Its specificity is not known.

In each sample, at least 6.5 million PBMCs were isolated. With a J-beta primer mix and a sample-barcoded 5' primer, a second PCR ran about 6 to 11 cycles. A 12-random-nucleotide template-switch adaptor tagged each cDNA molecule. TCRdb reprocessed the 5' RACE reads via MiXCR and lists one record per CDR3 protein. The sample consists of about 750,000 distinct CDR3 sequences, 53% of them appearing once. The sequence derives from an elderly man in good health. The sample comprised blood. The chain couples TRBV2 to TRBJ2-1; TRBD1 matches at 7 bases. The CDR3: CASSAEKGAYNEQFF. The DNA of the CDR3 is TGTGCCAGCAGTGCGGAAAAGGGGGCTTACAATGAGCAGTTCTTC.